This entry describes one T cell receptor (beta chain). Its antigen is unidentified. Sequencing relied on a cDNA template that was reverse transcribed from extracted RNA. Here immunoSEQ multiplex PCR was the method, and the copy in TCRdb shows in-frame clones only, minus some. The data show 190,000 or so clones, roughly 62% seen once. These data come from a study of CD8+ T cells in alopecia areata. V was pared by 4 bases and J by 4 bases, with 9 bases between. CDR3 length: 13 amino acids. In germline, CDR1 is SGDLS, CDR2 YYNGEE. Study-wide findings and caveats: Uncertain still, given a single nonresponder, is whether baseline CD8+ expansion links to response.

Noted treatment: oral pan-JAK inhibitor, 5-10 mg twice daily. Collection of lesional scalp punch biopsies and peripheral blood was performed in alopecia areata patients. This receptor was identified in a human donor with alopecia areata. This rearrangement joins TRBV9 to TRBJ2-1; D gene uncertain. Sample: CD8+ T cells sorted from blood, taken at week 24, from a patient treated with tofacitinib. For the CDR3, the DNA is TGTGCCAGCAGCCCCGGACCTTACAATGAGCAGTTCTTC. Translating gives CASSPGPYNEQFF.